The TCR beta chain described here comes from a study of blood T cell repertoires in COVID-19. The overall study: Collection of acute and convalescent COVID-19 samples took place in the United States, Italy and Spain. T cells, B-cell-depleted T cells, or PBMCs provided the cDNA or gDNA that served as material.

CDR1 is SGHTA, CDR2 FQGNSA, per germline. The CDR3 has 15 residues. The V end lost 6 bases, the J end lost 5 bases, and 18 bases lay between the germline ends. In the study's own analysis: Estimation of nucleated cell counts was performed using reference gene primer amplification. Data came from immunoSEQ multiplex PCR; TCRdb stores just in-frame clones and leaves some out. V, J and clone size derive from that table, while D and trimming were established from the DNA sequence. The repertoire holds 250,000 to 350,000 clones, with around 87% as singletons. The V gene is TRBV7-2, the J gene TRBJ2-3, with D possibly being TRBD2 (7 bases). This TCR was sampled from a woman aged 50 to 60 who had recovered from COVID-19. The sequenced sample consisted of peripheral blood. The CDR3 sequence: CASSLRGGGRDTQYF. CDR3 in DNA: TGTGCCAGCAGTCTGCGGGGCGGGGGCAGAGATACGCAGTATTTT.